The entry below describes one T cell receptor (beta chain). Its antigen is unidentified. V was cut by 6 bases and J by 4 bases, with 15 bases left in between. Per germline, CDR1 LNHDA and CDR2 SQIVND (reference sequence). This CDR3 region has 14 residues. This sample is part of a study of persistence of HIV-infected CD4 T cells. Study in general: Donors had been on suppressive ART for a median of roughly 8 years.

This was the immunoSEQ version 4 assay in survey mode. The table came from immunoSEQ multiplex PCR; TCRdb's copy has only in-frame clones and leaves some out. Here the sample spans roughly 16,000 clones, less than 70% being singletons. Study-wide findings and caveats: Antigen-responding cells were enriched for degenerate expanded CDR3beta sequences.

Lysates of CMV-infected fibroblasts at around 10 ug/mL stimulated these cells. Sorting of responding CD4+ T cells relied on upregulated CD40 ligand together with CD69. Donors were HIV-1-infected adults who began suppressive ART during chronic infection. This chain connects TRBV19 to TRBJ2-5, with TRBD2 as a possible D gene (6 bases). This clonotype originated in an adult woman with HIV who was CMV-seropositive. Here the sequenced sample was CD4+ T cells sorted from PBMCs after roughly 20-hour stimulation, taken from a patient who received antiretroviral therapy. The CDR3 sequence is CASSQTSSLETQYF. For the CDR3, the DNA is TGTGCCAGTAGCCAGACTAGTAGTTTAGAGACCCAGTACTTC.